This T cell receptor beta chain was identified in a study of tumor-infiltrating lymphocytes in primary liver carcinoma. A constant-region primer primed TCR beta cDNA synthesis from about 490 ng of total RNA. A slightly modified ARM-PCR protocol with three nested multiplex PCR rounds produced these TCR beta libraries. It was with TRBV1-TRBV30 forward primers and a C-beta reverse primer that the first two PCR rounds were run, at approximately 9 cycles each. Each CDR3 protein is one row after TCRdb ran MiXCR on the multiplex PCR reads. The table has 20,000 or so distinct CDR3 sequences, 80% seen once. It was from roughly 20-30 mg of unsorted bulk tissue that RNA and DNA were co-extracted. This clonotype was recorded only once. Its ends do not fully match the called genes, so a read error is possible. Germline V CDR1 and CDR2: MDHEN, SYDVKM. This CDR3 has 15 amino acids.

The chain is built from TRBV28 and TRBJ1-3; D unresolved. Sequenced sample: liver tumor tissue from sampling region 2. The sample's subset: tumor region T2, inferior pole. This receptor was identified in a woman in her thirties with primary liver carcinoma and hepatitis B virus infection. The CDR3 reads CASSSKGSSGNTIHF. CDR3 DNA sequence: TGTGCCAGCAGTTCAAAGGGTTCCTCTGGAAACACTATACATTTT.